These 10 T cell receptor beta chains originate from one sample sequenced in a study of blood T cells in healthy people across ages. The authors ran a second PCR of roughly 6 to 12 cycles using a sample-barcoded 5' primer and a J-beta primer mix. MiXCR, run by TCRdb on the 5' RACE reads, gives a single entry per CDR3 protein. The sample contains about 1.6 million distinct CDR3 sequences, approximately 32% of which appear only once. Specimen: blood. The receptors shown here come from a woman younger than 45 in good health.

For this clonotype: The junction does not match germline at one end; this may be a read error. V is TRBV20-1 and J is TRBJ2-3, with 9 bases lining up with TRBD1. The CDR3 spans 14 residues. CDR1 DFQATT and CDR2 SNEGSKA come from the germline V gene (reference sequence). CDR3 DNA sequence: TGCAGTGCTCGGGGACAGGGTCGCACAGATATGCAGTATTTT. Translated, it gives CSARGQGRTDMQYF.

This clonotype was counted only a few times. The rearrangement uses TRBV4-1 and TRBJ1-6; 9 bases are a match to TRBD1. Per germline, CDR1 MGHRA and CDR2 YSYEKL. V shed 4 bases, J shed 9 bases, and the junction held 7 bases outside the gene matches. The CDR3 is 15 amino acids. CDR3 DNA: TGCGCCAGCAGCCTGGGACAGGGAAATGGTTCACCCCTCCACTTT. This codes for CASSLGQGNGSPLHF.

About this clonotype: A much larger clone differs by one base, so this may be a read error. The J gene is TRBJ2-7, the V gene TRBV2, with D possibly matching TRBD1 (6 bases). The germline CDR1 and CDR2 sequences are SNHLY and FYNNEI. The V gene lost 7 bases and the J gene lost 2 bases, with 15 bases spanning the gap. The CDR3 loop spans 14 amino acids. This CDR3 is CASKRTVDPYEQYF. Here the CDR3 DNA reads TGTGCCAGCAAAAGGACAGTGGACCCCTACGAGCAGTACTTC.

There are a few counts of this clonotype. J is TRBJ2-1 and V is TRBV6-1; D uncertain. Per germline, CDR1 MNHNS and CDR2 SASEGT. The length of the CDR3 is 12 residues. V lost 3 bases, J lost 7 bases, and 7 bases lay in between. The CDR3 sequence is CASSERVNEQFF. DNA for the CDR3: TGTGCCAGCAGTGAGCGAGTAAATGAGCAGTTCTTC.

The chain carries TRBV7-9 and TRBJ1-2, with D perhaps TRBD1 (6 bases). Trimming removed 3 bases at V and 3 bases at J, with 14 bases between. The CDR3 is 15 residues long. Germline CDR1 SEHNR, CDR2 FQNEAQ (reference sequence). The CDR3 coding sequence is TGTGCCAGCAGCTTCTCGGGGGCTTATGACTATGGCTACACCTTC. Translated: CASSFSGAYDYGYTF.

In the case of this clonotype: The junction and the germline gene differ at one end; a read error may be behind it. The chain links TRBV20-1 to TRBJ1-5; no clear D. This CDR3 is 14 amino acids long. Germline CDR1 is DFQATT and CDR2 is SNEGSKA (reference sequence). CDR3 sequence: CSARGVKANRPQHF. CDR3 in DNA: TGCAGTGCTAGAGGGGTTAAGGCTAATCGGCCCCAGCATTTT.

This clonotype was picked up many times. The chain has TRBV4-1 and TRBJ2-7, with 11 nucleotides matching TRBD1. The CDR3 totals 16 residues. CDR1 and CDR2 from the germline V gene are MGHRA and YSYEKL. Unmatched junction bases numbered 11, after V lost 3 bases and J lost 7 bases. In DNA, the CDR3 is TGCGCCAGCAGCCAGGTAGCCGGGACAGGGGGGCTGGAGCAGTACTTC. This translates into CASSQVAGTGGLEQYF.

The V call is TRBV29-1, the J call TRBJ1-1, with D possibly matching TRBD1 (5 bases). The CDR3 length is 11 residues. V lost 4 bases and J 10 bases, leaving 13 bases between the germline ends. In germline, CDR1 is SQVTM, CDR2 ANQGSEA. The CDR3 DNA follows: TGCAGCGTTGGAGGGACTGGAGGAGCTTTCTTT. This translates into CSVGGTGGAFF.

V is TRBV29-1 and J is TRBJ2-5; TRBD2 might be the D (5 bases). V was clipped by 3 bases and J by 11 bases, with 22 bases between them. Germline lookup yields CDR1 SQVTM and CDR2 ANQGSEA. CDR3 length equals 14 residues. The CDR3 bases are TGCAGCGTTGAGAGGCGGTTAATACGGGATGGGCAGTACTTC. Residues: CSVERRLIRDGQYF.

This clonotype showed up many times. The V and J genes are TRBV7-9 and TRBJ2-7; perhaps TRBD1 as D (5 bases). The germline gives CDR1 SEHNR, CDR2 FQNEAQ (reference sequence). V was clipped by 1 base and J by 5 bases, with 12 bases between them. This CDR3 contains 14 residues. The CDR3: CASSLGQGTDEQYF. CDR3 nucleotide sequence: TGTGCCAGCAGCTTAGGGCAGGGCACCGACGAGCAGTACTTC.